This T cell receptor beta chain was profiled in a study of cytomegalovirus exposure and HLA in healthy donors (dated by TCRdb to 2015 to 2018). With respect to the entire study: According to an earlier analysis of several hundred of the donors, about 180 million T cells yielded roughly 100 million unique TCR beta sequences and around 280 Gb of sequence data. The study aimed to test whether cataloging public T cell receptors could reveal signatures of past pathogen exposure. The number of donors typed differed by locus, with roughly 629-640 for A, B, C, DRB1 and DQB1, 522 for DQA1, over 600 for DPA1, and approximately 470 for DPB1. Every discovery cohort repertoire had been produced on one sequencing platform. In addition to the first cohort of 500 to 850 subjects, a separate validation cohort of 130 or so different subjects was used. About 5 DR-DQ haplotypes were handled as single units for association and clustering, since linkage in the cohort was strong. A later analysis re-examined previously published TCR beta repertoires from 600 to 700 donors and added high-resolution HLA genotyping to investigate patterns of TCR occurrence. The later analysis used no new phenotypic data to find candidate immune exposures, relying instead on TCR beta sequences and their occurrence across donors. Among several hundred genotyped donors of the cohort, an average of around 240,000 unique TCR beta nucleotide sequences was sequenced per donor, of which about 19% were non-productive. A later genetic analysis used genome-wide SNP genotypes for about three fifths of the 666 donors, treating that subset as a discovery cohort. HLA typing covered class I and class II loci at four-digit resolution. To predict cytomegalovirus infection status, the study brought together high-throughput TCR immunosequencing, statistical association of individual TCRs with disease status, and machine learning. Among the roughly 390 genotyped donors, about 85% belonged to the genetic ancestry cluster associated with self-reported Caucasian donors. Around 320 gigabases of sequencing data and 70 million to 100 million unique TCR sequences were included in an early release covering about 600 HLA-typed donors. To decide whether each TCR beta V gene segment behaved as functional or pseudogenic, an earlier analysis of approximately 620 of the donors relied on high-throughput TCR beta sequencing. The study used immunosequencing to profile the T cell repertoires of around 600 subjects and linked those repertoires to cytomegalovirus serostatus. Alongside the repertoire data, information on donor age, sex, ethnicity and CMV serostatus was compiled.

Here is what the overall study found, with its caveats: A further reported finding was that TCR beta sequences accurately predicted the HLA-A and HLA-B alleles for most subjects in the first cohort. In an earlier analysis of about 550 of the donors, most TCR beta V segments were observed in productive rearrangements about 90% or about 30% of the time, broadly matching IMGT annotations. A later genetic analysis reported fewer N-insertions in productive TCRs among donors in an Asian-associated ancestry cluster than the approximately 670-donor mean. Because HLA typing was missing for some donors at each locus, association tests included only the typed subset. V-gene and J-gene trimming of TCR beta chains was associated with a missense DCLRE1C variant in a later genetic analysis, and the association was replicated in an independent cohort. At a false discovery rate of 0.05, a later analysis linked about 17,000 TCR beta sequences to specific HLA alleles. The study listed 150 to 200 TCR beta chains as associated with cytomegalovirus. Most TCR sequences were observed very rarely across donors, whereas some public TCRs were present in many individuals. In a later analysis, HLA-associated TCR beta chains showed more clonal expansion and lower generation probabilities than non-associated chains that were equally common. The cohort was sequenced for TCR beta chains only, and without alpha or paired-chain data the features that could be detected were limited. A later analysis found that TCR association rates varied across HLA loci, with DRB1 alleles showing the most associated TCRs and HLA-C alleles the fewest. A few of the identified cytomegalovirus-associated TCR beta chains were confirmed in vitro to be specific for cytomegalovirus antigens. The authors suggested that the approach could potentially be extended to other disease states and immunological phenotypes. Presence/absence analyses assumed roughly uniform sequencing depth across donors, an assumption that may not hold. The only immune exposure information available for the cohort was CMV serostatus. The 87-base-pair reads could not distinguish some IMGT-functional V segments, including TRBV6-2 and TRBV6-3, so those segments were excluded. Several of the top co-occurrence clusters appeared to be linked to parvovirus B19, influenza, CMV and Epstein-Barr virus, according to a later analysis. Strong co-occurrence of HLA alleles, especially DR and DQ, made assigning TCR associations to individual alleles difficult. Because counts were too low, approximately 18 rarely observed V segments, including chromosome 9 orphons, were excluded from the earlier analysis of 587 of the donors. Linkage disequilibrium might explain the correlated functional status among segregating V segments, but an unknown experimental factor could not be excluded. The classifier was reported to diagnose cytomegalovirus status with high specificity and sensitivity in both the original cohort and the validation cohort. A cluster of highly shared sequence variants was judged likely to represent a technical artifact of the sequencing pipeline. In a later analysis, most CMV-associated TCR beta chains were found to appear HLA-restricted, with HLA associations seemingly driven largely by CMV exposure.

Concerning this clone itself: Its antigen remains unidentified. The junction departs from the called germline gene at one end, perhaps through a read error.

The cohort consisted of fewer than 700 healthy bone marrow donors. All cohort members were sampled while nominally healthy, although unrecorded immune exposures were likely present. The donor was CMV seropositive and was included in the group of 290 or so seropositive cohort members. Every donor gave a peripheral blood sample, and the peripheral blood mononuclear cells from that sample were used for TCR beta sequencing. The Qiagen DNeasy Blood Extraction Kit was used to extract genomic DNA from the blood cell samples. Including the terminal cysteine and phenylalanine, the CDR3 comprises 16 residues. Only the CDR3 portion is preserved as DNA: 48 bases, with reading frame beginning at the first base. Looking up the germline V gene (reference sequence) yields CDR1 SEHNR and CDR2 FQNEAQ. Receptor amplification or capture employed the immunoSEQ multiplex PCR assay. For the multiplex PCR, a mixture combining 60 forward primers for TCR Vbeta segments and 13 reverse primers for TCR Jbeta segments was used. The CDR3 region of rearranged TCR beta genes was amplified from genomic DNA by a multiplex PCR assay. Amplified TCR beta libraries were sequenced as 87-base-pair reads on the Illumina HiSeq System. Per the original workflow: Across the 670 or so repertoires, a later analysis counted 80 million or so unique TCR beta chains, approximately 10 million of which were shared by at least two donors. Raw reads were error-corrected and collapsed into unique sequences by a nearest-neighbor algorithm in which closely related sequences were merged to remove PCR and sequencing errors. CDR3 sequences were aligned to IMGT reference sequences to assign V, D and J gene segments. For a sequence to be retained, a match of at least six nucleotides was required to both a V gene segment and a J gene segment. Rearrangements were called productive when the CDR3 lacked stop codons and stayed in frame with V and J; all others were non-productive. CDR3 was defined by IMGT convention, running from the second conserved V-encoded cysteine to the conserved J-encoded phenylalanine. Sequences without an unambiguous match to a single V gene segment were excluded from the earlier analysis of several hundred of the donors. An earlier analysis of a few hundred of the donors classified V segments as functional when productive rearrangements were above 56.7% and as segregating when the standard deviation between donors was above 5%. A statistical classification framework was built to diagnose cytomegalovirus status from the catalog of TCR beta chain sequences. In a later analysis, V and J genes were assigned by comparing TCR nucleotide sequences against IMGT/GENE-DB human TR gene sequences. A later analysis assigned CDR3 sequences and most-parsimonious VDJ recombination scenarios with the TCRdist pipeline. In a later analysis, each TCR beta chain was defined by its CDR3 amino acid sequence together with its V-gene family, and reads lacking a unique V-gene family were excluded. In a later analysis, 500 to 650 highly shared, low-generation-probability nucleotide sequences were removed to address suspected cross-contamination and a sequencing artifact. For each public chain, a later analysis derived a clonal expansion index from normalized ranks of inferred template counts within each repertoire. A later analysis computed generation probabilities with a VDJ recombination model fitted to out-of-frame rearrangements, and checked the results against IGoR. In a later analysis, TCR-TCR, TCR-HLA and TCR-CMV co-occurrence was scored with hypergeometric tests, and a repertoire-size bias correction was applied to TCR pairs. False discovery rates were estimated in a later analysis by permuting HLA or CMV assignments 20 times. In a later analysis, co-occurring TCRs were grouped using DBSCAN, with TCRdist sequence similarity added in when clustering inside HLA-allele-positive subsets. Repertoires with fewer than 30,000 or more than 120,000 public chains were left out of co-occurrence clustering, as were five repertoires with anomalous nucleotide sharing. TCRdb holds this immuneACCESS table with in-frame rearrangements only. Some clones are missing; in checked studies, unresolved V genes explain under half, and the rest has no known cause. The D gene and trimming were derived from the DNA, and the V and J assignments and clone size from that table. The sample table shows 95,000 to 150,000 clones, and approximately 69% are seen once. Under 5% of the sample is in the top ten clones.

The sequence derives from a man aged 40-49 years in good health and CMV-seropositive. The chain couples TRBV7-9 to TRBJ2-5, with a tentative D gene TRBD2 over 6 matching bases. Sequenced sample: PBMCs. The CDR3 region has the sequence CSSSLAVGTFQETQYF. The DNA sequence reads TGTTCCAGCAGCTTAGCGGTGGGGACTTTCCAAGAGACCCAGTACTTC.